The 11 T cell receptor beta chains below were found in one sample sequenced in a study of cytomegalovirus exposure and HLA in healthy donors. PCR used 60 Vbeta primers and 13 Jbeta primers. The assay was immunoSEQ multiplex PCR, and TCRdb's table has in-frame clones only and misses some. The profile shows 100,000 to 150,000 clones, 80% to 85% of them singletons. Sequencing was performed on PBMCs. All receptors derive from a man between 25 and 39 years old in good health and CMV-seronegative.

The V gene is TRBV6-5, the J gene TRBJ1-2; TRBD1 matches 7 bases. Germline assignment: CDR1 MNHEY and CDR2 SVGAGI. This CDR3 has 14 amino acids. The junction had 11 bases not matched to a gene; V was cut back by 5 bases and J by 8 bases. CDR3 in amino acids: CASSPGEGARGYTF. In DNA, the CDR3 is TGTGCCAGCAGTCCCGGAGAGGGGGCTCGGGGCTACACCTTC.

This clone was detected once. This sequence joins TRBV7-6 and TRBJ1-6; maybe TRBD1 (6 bases). CDR3 size: 14 residues. Germline-derived CDR1 and CDR2 are SGHVS and FNYEAQ. V was pared by 10 bases and J by 7 bases, with 17 bases between. CDR3 loop: CATRDGGLNSPLHF. In nucleotides, the CDR3 is TGTGCCACCCGGGATGGGGGCTTGAATTCACCCCTCCACTTT.

This clone was counted only a few times. The chain links TRBV7-6 to TRBJ2-1; tentative D call: TRBD1 (6 bases). Germline CDR1 SGHVS, CDR2 FNYEAQ. Trimming pared 4 bases from V and 6 bases from J, leaving 31 bases between. The CDR3 sequence is 20 residues long. CDR3 in DNA: TGTGCCAGCAGCTCCGTAAACCCCTCCCAACAGGGCCGAGGTCCCAATGAGCAGTTCTTC. Translation gives CASSSVNPSQQGRGPNEQFF. Complete variable domain (other parts from reference TRBV7-6 and TRBJ2-1): GAGVSQSPRYKVTKRGQDVALRCDPISGHVSLYWYRQALGQGPEFLTYFNYEAQQDKSGLPNDRFSAERPEGSISTLTIQRTEQRDSAMYRCASSSVNPSQQGRGPNEQFFGPGTRLTVL.

V is TRBV5-4 and J is TRBJ2-5; D not certain. Deletions cut 4 bases from V and 0 bases from J, with 4 bases between. Germline loops: CDR1 SGHNT, CDR2 YYREEE (reference sequence). The CDR3 has 12 amino acids. The CDR3 DNA follows: TGTGCCAGCAGCCAGAACCAAGAGACCCAGTACTTC. The encoded protein is CASSQNQETQYF.

In its sample, this clone was seen a few times. The chain carries TRBV2 and TRBJ1-5, with 7 bases matching TRBD1. CDR1 and CDR2 (germline): SNHLY, FYNNEI. V shed 3 bases, J shed 7 bases, and the junction held 15 bases outside the gene matches. The CDR3 is made up of 17 amino acids. The CDR3, as DNA: TGTGCCAGCAGTGACTTCGGAACAGGGGACATCGGGCAGCCCCAGCATTTT. This encodes CASSDFGTGDIGQPQHF.

As DNA, the CDR3 is TGTGCCAGCAGTACCTGGGACAGACCCCAAGAGACCCAGTACTTC. This translates into CASSTWDRPQETQYF. The genes are TRBV28 and TRBJ2-5; 7 bases match TRBD1. Trimming at V came to 5 bases and at J to 1 base, leaving 7 bases not matched to a gene. This CDR3 contains 15 residues. Germline V gene data show CDR1 as MDHEN and CDR2 as SYDVKM.

This chain uses TRBV9 with TRBJ1-2; unclear D gene. V was shortened by 3 bases and J by 8 bases, with 20 bases between the two germline ends. The CDR3 sequence is 15 residues long. CDR1 is SGDLS and CDR2 is YYNGEE in the germline V gene. CDR3 DNA: TGTGCCAGCAGCGCCTTGCCTGAGGCTTCTTCGGGCTACACCTTC. Translated, it gives CASSALPEASSGYTF.

The CDR3 loop reads CASSPIPDTIRRVGYTF. The CDR3 bases are TGTGCCAGCTCACCAATTCCGGACACCATCAGACGAGTTGGCTACACCTTC. The chain uses TRBV18 and TRBJ1-2, with D perhaps matching TRBD1 (5 bases). The CDR3 is made up of 17 amino acids. Trimming removed 2 bases from V and 7 bases from J, with 23 bases in between. Germline-derived CDR1 and CDR2 are KGHSH and LQKENI.

The chain is built from TRBV2 and TRBJ1-2, with 8 bases matching TRBD1. The CDR3 covers 14 residues. The germline V gene encodes CDR1 SNHLY and CDR2 FYNNEI. V was pared by 4 bases and J by 8 bases, with 9 bases of the junction left unmatched. This chain's CDR3 is CASSGVRGRAGYTF. The CDR3, as DNA: TGTGCCAGCAGTGGGGTCAGGGGGCGGGCGGGCTACACCTTC.

This clone came up once. The chain recombines TRBV5-1 with TRBJ2-5; TRBD1 matches at 10 bases. This CDR3 is built from 15 residues. Germline V lookup: CDR1 SGHRS, CDR2 YFSETQ. V shed 6 bases and J 4 bases; nucleotides not matched to a gene: 9. CDR3 sequence: CASKATGGAVETQYF. CDR3 nucleotides: TGCGCCAGCAAAGCGACAGGGGGCGCGGTAGAGACCCAGTACTTC. The whole variable domain, filled in from reference TRBV5-1 and TRBJ2-5, reads KAGVTQTPRYLIKTRGQQVTLSCSPISGHRSVSWYQQTPGQGLQFLFEYFSETQRNKGNFPGRFSGRQFSNSRSEMNVSTLELGDSALYLCASKATGGAVETQYFGPGTRLLVL.

V and J are TRBV7-9 and TRBJ2-3, with D maybe TRBD2 (6 bases). The V gene lost 4 bases and the J gene lost 0 bases, with 11 bases spanning the gap. Germline V gene data show CDR1 as SEHNR and CDR2 as FQNEAQ (reference sequence). The CDR3 length is 15 residues. The CDR3 region has the DNA TGTGCCAGCAGCTGGGGACTCTCTAGCACAGATACGCAGTATTTT. Its translation: CASSWGLSSTDTQYF.